Each of the 6 T cell receptor beta chains below was sequenced from the same sample in a study of Tregs in tolerant kidney transplant recipients. The protocol was immunoSEQ multiplex PCR, while the TCRdb copy is restricted to in-frame clones and leaves out a portion. Counted here are around 61,000 clones, around 87% occurring once; the ten biggest clones make up 3.8%. The nonmyeloablative bone marrow transplants came from related graft donors, with transient mixed chimerism. The starting material was CD4+ T cells from blood (PBMCs), obtained 6 months after the transplant. The receptor set was obtained from a human patient who received a combined kidney and bone marrow transplant. T cells may partly derive from the graft donor.

The chain has TRBV11-3 and TRBJ2-7; TRBD1 matches 10 bases. V gave up 4 bases and J gave up 4 bases; unmatched junction bases: 19. This CDR3 contains 19 residues. The germline V gene has CDR1 SGHNT and CDR2 YENEEA. CDR3 DNA: TGTGCCAGCAGCTCCGCACCACCCGCGCCGACAGGGGGCGATTACGAGCAGTACTTC. This encodes CASSSAPPAPTGGDYEQYF.

The chain uses TRBV30 and TRBJ2-3; TRBD2 matches at 10 bases. Germline V gives CDR1 GTSNPN, CDR2 SVGIG (reference sequence). The CDR3 covers 15 residues. V gave up 7 bases and J gave up 3 bases; unmatched junction bases: 10. CDR3 residues: CAFILAGLRTDTQYF. The CDR3 DNA follows: TGTGCCTTTATACTAGCGGGGTTACGTACAGATACGCAGTATTTT.

V usage is TRBV4-2 and J usage is TRBJ1-2; 8 nucleotides align to TRBD1. The CDR3 spans 14 residues. V shed 2 bases, J shed 3 bases, and the junction held 2 bases outside the gene matches. CDR1 and CDR2 (germline): LGHNA, YNFKEQ. As DNA, the CDR3 is TGTGCCAGCAGCCAACAACAGGGGGACTATGGCTACACCTTC. Residues: CASSQQQGDYGYTF.

The chain combines TRBV7-2 with TRBJ2-7; D uncertain. There are 12 residues in the CDR3. Germline V CDR1 and CDR2: SGHTA, FQGNSA. Trimming shortened V by 5 bases and J by 2 bases, and 7 bases separated the two germline ends. CDR3 nucleotide sequence: TGTGCCAGCAGCAAGCCCGCCTACGAGCAGTACTTC. It is translated as CASSKPAYEQYF.

This clone was found once. The chain has TRBV2 and TRBJ2-1; tentative D call: TRBD2 (7 bases). V lost 5 bases and J 10 bases, leaving 15 bases between the germline ends. The germline V gene encodes CDR1 SNHLY and CDR2 FYNNEI. The CDR3 consists of 13 residues. The CDR3 bases are TGTGCCAGCAGTACCTACAGGGAGGGGGAGCAGTTCTTC. It yields the protein CASSTYREGEQFF.

The rearrangement links TRBV6-1 to TRBJ1-1; D gene ambiguous. This CDR3 is 15 amino acids long. Trimming stripped 6 bases from V and 1 base from J, with 15 bases between. The germline V gene has CDR1 MNHNS and CDR2 SASEGT. The CDR3 spells CASSQERVENTEAFF. For the CDR3, the DNA is TGTGCCAGCAGCCAAGAGAGGGTCGAGAACACTGAAGCTTTCTTT.